This T cell receptor beta chain derives from a study of blood T cell repertoires in COVID-19. Here immunoSEQ multiplex PCR was the method, and the copy in TCRdb shows in-frame clones only, minus some. The data hold 100,000 to 150,000 clones, with 85% observed a single time. Germline V gene sequence: CDR1 SEHNR, CDR2 FQNEAQ (reference sequence). The CDR3 runs to 12 residues. Trimming cost V 5 bases and J 5 bases, with 9 bases left between them. This chain uses TRBV7-9 with TRBJ1-1; the D gene is possibly TRBD1 (5 bases). Sequenced input: peripheral blood. The receptor comes from a woman at least 80 years old with acute or convalescent COVID-19. The CDR3 DNA is TGTGCCAGCAGCGTGCGACAGACTGAAGCTTTCTTT. Residues: CASSVRQTEAFF.